One TCR beta chain is described in this entry. What it binds is not known. The source of the sample is a study of T cell responses to AZD1222 COVID-19 vaccine. Trimming shortened V by 5 bases and J by 6 bases, and 10 bases separated the two germline ends. The CDR3 has 12 residues. The germline CDR1 and CDR2 sequences are SGHNT and YENEEA. The study's findings and limits: No day 14 peak samples; only post-peak repertoires were characterized. Nearly half of unique spike-specific TCRs reportedly avoided B.1.351 and B.1.1.7 mutated regions. Most donors were white British, females outnumbered males, and clonal diversity was possibly underestimated. Mapped onto spike, vaccine-associated CD4 TCRs spanned it and were dominant at 160-218 and 743-854.

Libraries were prepared by immunoSEQ multiplex PCR; TCRdb keeps only in-frame clonotypes and omits some of them. Of more than 95,000 clones detected, 86% appear once; the ten largest clones hold 3.3%. The sequences come from peripheral blood, collected 28 days after the second dose of the MenACWY control vaccine. This clonotype was sampled from an adult who received the MenACWY meningococcal vaccine as a control. The chain combines TRBV11-3 with TRBJ1-1, with D possibly matching TRBD1 (6 bases). CDR3 amino acids: CASSKGGAEAFF. In DNA form, the CDR3 reads TGTGCCAGCAGCAAGGGGGGGGCTGAAGCTTTCTTT.